This is a list of T cell receptor beta chains from one sample in a study of identical twins. MiXCR was run by TCRdb on the 5' RACE reads, yielding one entry per CDR3 protein. This table has 500,000 to 650,000 distinct CDR3 sequences, around 24% appearing once. This sample was shared with a second study, whose subject was yellow fever vaccine responses in identical twins.

The sample consisted of CD4+ T cells sorted from blood. The receptors were sampled from a woman younger than 30 in good health. Each CDR3 is given with its conserved first and last residue. D genes are given only for firm matches. Where a row states a size, it is once, few, many or the class of an expanded clone; other rows omit it.

TRBV24-1,.,.,TRBJ1-4,CATSDSKGPGTQLFF,TGTGCCACCAGTGATTCAAAGGGGCCGGGCACCCAACTGTTTTTT
TRBV12-3/TRBV12-4,.,many,TRBJ1-1,CASSPSGGGDGEAFF,TGTGCCAGCAGTCCCTCGGGGGGCGGGGATGGTGAAGCTTTCTTT
TRBV7-3,TRBD2,.,TRBJ2-1,CASSSRSGQRAMSEQFF,TGTGCCAGCAGCTCCCGTAGCGGGCAGAGGGCGATGAGTGAGCAGTTCTTC
TRBV20-1,TRBD1,.,TRBJ2-1,CSARLTGGKNEQFF,TGCAGTGCTAGATTGACAGGGGGTAAGAATGAGCAGTTCTTC
TRBV15,TRBD2,.,TRBJ2-3,CATSRDPSSGDSTDTQYF,TGTGCCACCAGCAGAGACCCCTCTAGCGGGGATAGCACAGATACGCAGTATTTT
TRBV24-1,.,few,TRBJ2-1,CATSGFARSSYNEQFF,TGTGCCACCAGTGGGTTTGCGCGCAGCTCCTACAATGAGCAGTTCTTC
TRBV5-1,.,.,TRBJ1-3,CASSPGVAGNTIYF,TGCGCCAGCAGCCCGGGGGTTGCTGGAAACACCATATATTTT
TRBV2,.,.,TRBJ2-2,CASRSEGNFVTGELFF,TGTGCCAGCAGATCCGAGGGGAATTTTGTCACCGGGGAGCTGTTTTTT
TRBV27,TRBD1,.,TRBJ1-6,CASSSRTGKSSYNSPLHF,TGTGCCAGCAGCTCCCGGACAGGAAAGAGCTCCTATAATTCACCCCTCCACTTT
TRBV12-3/TRBV12-4,.,few,TRBJ2-3,CASSPGTLGSTDTQYF,TGTGCCAGCAGTCCCGGGACTCTCGGAAGCACAGATACGCAGTATTTT
TRBV7-9,TRBD2,few,TRBJ2-3,CASSRQGLAVPQDTQYF,TGTGCCAGCAGTCGACAGGGACTAGCGGTTCCGCAAGATACGCAGTATTTT
TRBV12-3/TRBV12-4,.,few,TRBJ2-5,CASSPDVARKTQYF,TGTGCCAGCAGCCCAGACGTAGCGAGGAAGACCCAGTACTTC
TRBV29-1,.,few,TRBJ2-5,CSVAGMRAETQYF,TGCAGCGTTGCCGGGATGAGGGCAGAGACCCAGTACTTC
TRBV29-1,TRBD1,few,TRBJ1-1,CSVAGTGDAFF,TGCAGCGTTGCCGGGACAGGGGATGCTTTCTTT
TRBV28,TRBD1,few,TRBJ2-3,CASSAPGTGTDTQYF,TGTGCCAGCAGTGCCCCAGGGACAGGGACAGATACGCAGTATTTT
TRBV5-1,.,few,TRBJ1-3,CASSFGPSLAPGNTIYF,TGCGCCAGCAGCTTCGGGCCGAGCCTAGCCCCTGGAAACACCATATATTTT